This T cell receptor (beta chain) originates from a study of Ad26.COV2.S vaccination and SARS-CoV-2 variants listed by TCRdb under 2021. Regarding the complete study: The specificity and breadth of SARS-CoV-2-reactive T cell receptors after Ad26.COV2.S vaccination were assessed by TCRbeta repertoire sequencing. A total of approximately 32 samples were included in the TCR-sequenced set, comprising around 19 Ad26.COV2.S vaccine recipients, 5 placebo recipients and 8 SARS-CoV-2 convalescent individuals. The paper's findings and limits, for the study overall: Spike-specific TCR breadth was higher in Ad26.COV2.S recipients than in placebo recipients (P = 0.0014). Vaccine and placebo recipients had similar non-spike TCR breadth, a finding consistent with the vaccine containing only spike. According to the authors, total T cell responses may have been underestimated by the TCR breadth and depth analyses. Substantial breadth of spike-specific CD8+ and CD4+ T cell responses was reported after vaccination.

With respect to this clone: What antigen it recognizes has not been identified. There are no base qualities to consult, and no much larger clone falls within one base.

The immunoSEQ Assay was the method used to sequence TCRbeta CDR3 regions. After extraction, genomic DNA underwent amplification by bias-controlled multiplex PCR, followed by high-throughput sequencing. The authors' pipeline ran thus. To quantify the absolute abundance of every unique TCRbeta CDR3 region, sequences were collapsed and filtered. Usable DNA was measured by amplifying reference genes present in all nucleated cells, and TCRbeta template counts were normalized to that usable DNA to estimate T cell fraction. Repertoire TCRs were annotated as SARS-CoV-2-specific when V gene, CDR3 amino acid sequence and J gene were exactly matched to a known reactive TCR set. The reference SARS-CoV-2 TCR set was derived from MIRA and filtered for enrichment in COVID-19-positive ImmuneCODE repertoires, a step that removed public or cross-reactive TCRs. Using the MIRA antigens, annotated TCRs were further analysed by specific ORF or by position within an ORF. Breadth was defined as annotated unique rearrangements over total unique productive rearrangements; depth was the summed frequency of those rearrangements. Two-sided Wilcoxon rank-sum tests were applied when comparing TCR breadth between groups. This immuneACCESS table, as held by TCRdb, lists in-frame sequences with V and J called but not all clones. Of the missing ones, under half trace to an unresolved V gene in checked studies; the others have no known cause. The V and J calls and clone size were taken over from that table, and D and trimming were inferred from the DNA. This sample has 350,000 to 450,000 clones in its table, and roughly 94% of those were observed once. Jointly, the top ten make up under 4% of the sample.

What the time point label conveys for this sample: individuals recovered from natural SARS-CoV-2 infection. CDR1 and CDR2, looked up from the germline V gene, are SNHLY and FYNNEI. The CDR3 holds 14 amino acids from the cysteine to the phenylalanine. Only the CDR3 DNA stays, 42 bases, in frame from base 1. Germline trimming amounts to 1 base on V and 3 bases on J, with 1 as the count of junction bases outside the gene matches. The TCR sequence derives from a human donor who had recovered from COVID-19. Here the sequenced sample was peripheral blood, taken after recovery from COVID-19. The sequence joins TRBV2 to TRBJ2-5, and 8 junctional nucleotides match TRBD2. The bases are TGTGCCAGCAGTGAAGGAGCGGGGGAAGAGACCCAGTACTTC. This sequence encodes CASSEGAGEETQYF.